Described below is a single T cell receptor beta chain sequence and its context. In its sample, this clonotype comes out as medium-sized (0.01 to 0.1%). Per-base qualities were not stored, and no clone one base away is much larger. The data are from a study (dated by TCRdb to about 2017). Regarding the complete study: Two kinds of material were obtained from patients: duodenal biopsy samples, of which there were about 6 to 12, and blood, of which up to 100 ml was taken. Most subjects' cells were stained with pooled PE-conjugated tetramers presenting glia-alpha1a, -alpha2, -ω1 and -ω2 epitopes. Gluten-specific CD4+ T cell receptor repertoires in celiac disease were tracked across blood and gut, across disease stages, and over intervals of weeks to decades. Blood and gut biopsy samples from over 20 celiac disease patients were examined in the overall study. To allow long-term comparison, patients who had historic T cell material from decades earlier were asked to donate new blood and biopsy samples. General study outcomes and caveats: Across patients, roughly 1% of TCR-beta sequences and over 0.15% of paired TCR-alpha/beta clonotypes were shared, and the authors concluded that cross-contamination was not an issue. The conclusions depend on the specificity of the tetramers, and in earlier work about 75% of tetramer-sorted clones showed antigen-specific proliferation. Because of sampling limits, a maximum clonotype overlap of only roughly 50% was obtained between two independent sequencing runs of the same sample. Of under 2,000 TCRs from 15 to 20 patients, around 10% of the TCR-alpha, TCR-beta or paired amino acid sequences were public. Clonotypes specific for gluten lasted for decades, and samples taken about 15 to 30 years apart shared up to about 50% overlap.

The germline ends are 19 bases apart after V is trimmed by 1 base and J by 3 bases. For CDR1 and CDR2, the germline V gene (reference sequence) lists PRHDT and FYEKMQ. From cysteine to phenylalanine, the CDR3 is 17 amino acids long. Solely the CDR3 DNA is kept, with 51 bases framed from the first base. When relatively high numbers of tetramer-positive T cells were contained in samples, bulk-cell sorting was performed in addition to single-cell sorting. HLA-DQ:gluten tetramers were used to isolate gluten-specific T cells, which were then analyzed by high-throughput sequencing of rearranged TCR-alpha and TCR-beta genes. Every sort was run on a BD Aria II cell sorter, and FlowJo was used to analyze the flow data. The protocol used for the library was 5' RACE. A modified SMART protocol was used to prepare bulk TCR libraries. Bulk TCR libraries were sequenced with paired-end 300 bp reads on Illumina MiSeq; single-cell libraries used paired-end 250 bp MiSeq. The published analysis was carried out like this. Reads were preprocessed using selected pRESTO steps, and V, D, J genes and CDR3 junctions were assigned using IMGT/HighV-QUEST. Bulk sequences were retained only if present in at least two replicas with cumulative read counts of 10 or more. A sample-corrected Shannon entropy estimator was used to measure repertoire diversity in samples with more than 20 cells. Using fastp trimming at Q25 and MiXCR clonotype assembly, TCRdb reanalyzed the public sequencing data and kept in-frame beta chains. For every CDR3 protein sequence, its rows merge into one entry that carries the most common genes and DNA. TCRdb, not the original authors, processed these V and J calls. Recorded for this sample are about 180 distinct CDR3 sequences; roughly 6.7% of them occurred a single time. The ten largest clones capture about 40% of the sample.

The source material was gluten tetramer+ CD4+ T cells from blood or duodenal biopsy (not recorded which); whether cultured is not recorded, sampled while untreated, on a gluten-free diet, or during gluten challenge (not recorded which). The sample's cell subset or site label, in plain terms: CD4+ T cells binding HLA-DQ:gluten tetramers. This chain joins TRBV13 to TRBJ2-7; tentative D gene TRBD1, with 6 bases matching. This receptor was identified in a male donor with celiac disease. The nucleotide sequence is TGTGCCAGCAGCTTAGCCCCCTGGAGGACAGCCGACTACGAGCAGTACTTC. The resulting protein is CASSLAPWRTADYEQYF.